The entry below gives a single TCR beta chain sequence along with its context. Its target is not known. Germline assignment: CDR1 MNHEY and CDR2 SMNVEV (reference sequence). The V end lost 6 bases, the J end lost 6 bases, and 15 bases lay between the germline ends. This CDR3 has 14 amino acids. At cycle 4 day 1, cycle 7 day 1, and baseline, blood was sampled. The sample comes from a study of OX40 agonist ivuxolimab in advanced cancers. Findings of the study overall: The investigators did not determine what antigen specificity the expanded peripheral T cells had.

Only in-frame clones appear in the TCRdb table, and some are missing; sequencing was by immunoSEQ multiplex PCR. The sample has approximately 52,000 clones; approximately 84% are singletons. The chain has TRBV27 and TRBJ1-3; D is undetermined. This specimen consisted of CD4+ or CD8+ T cells sorted from blood, obtained in a trial of the OX40 agonist ivuxolimab. The sequence came from an adult with an advanced solid tumor such as melanoma, head and neck, liver or kidney cancer. CDR3 sequence: CASRGAGTENTIYF. The CDR3 DNA reads as TGTGCCAGCAGGGGCGCCGGAACCGAAAACACCATATATTTT.